A selection of T cell receptor beta chains follows, all from one sample in a study of T-cell reconstitution after alpha-beta-depleted transplantation in children. TCRdb passed the PCR reads through MiXCR, listing each CDR3 protein once. This sample has roughly 17,000 distinct CDR3 sequences, with roughly 12% found just once. Sequenced here: PBMCs, mostly from graft donor cells, sampled 180 days after TCRalphabeta/CD19-depleted stem cell transplant. The receptors were sampled from a boy younger than two who had a stem cell transplant for Wiskott-Aldrich syndrome, so the T cells may come from the graft donor. CDR3s include the opening cysteine and the closing phenylalanine or tryptophan. D genes are given only for firm matches. Clone size is stated in some rows and not others, as once, few, many or a class when expanded.

D gene	J gene	V gene	clone size	CDR3 protein	CDR3 DNA
TRBD1	TRBJ2-3	TRBV28	many	CASFGQGIGTDTQYF	TGTGCCAGCTTCGGACAGGGAATAGGCACAGATACGCAGTATTTT
TRBD2	TRBJ2-1	TRBV5-1	-	CASSGGLAGGPYNEQFF	TGCGCCAGCAGTGGGGGTCTAGCGGGAGGGCCCTACAATGAGCAGTTCTTC
-	TRBJ1-5	TRBV7-2	-	CASSVRGNQPQHF	TGTGCCAGCAGCGTTAGGGGCAATCAGCCCCAGCATTTT
TRBD2	TRBJ2-1	TRBV28	many	CASSVGLVGNHEQFF	TGTGCCAGCAGCGTCGGACTAGTGGGGAATCATGAGCAGTTCTTC
-	TRBJ2-1	TRBV29-1	many	CSVGSGSVAYNEQFF	TGCAGCGTTGGCTCCGGGAGTGTAGCCTACAATGAGCAGTTCTTC
-	TRBJ1-3	TRBV10-3	few	CAISDFDSSGNTIYF	TGTGCCATCAGTGATTTCGACAGCTCTGGAAACACCATATATTTT
-	TRBJ1-1	TRBV19	-	CASSIAGARTTEAFF	TGTGCCAGTAGTATAGCGGGGGCGCGTACGACTGAAGCTTTCTTT
-	TRBJ1-4	TRBV6-5	many	CASSYSINEKLFF	TGTGCCAGCAGTTACTCAATTAATGAAAAACTGTTTTTT
-	TRBJ1-4	TRBV28	medium-sized	CASSFLANEKLFF	TGTGCCAGCAGTTTTCTCGCGAATGAAAAACTGTTTTTT
-	TRBJ2-5	TRBV28	many	CASNNFKGVVETQYF	TGTGCCAGCAATAATTTTAAGGGGGTTGTAGAGACCCAGTACTTC
-	TRBJ1-4	TRBV10-3	many	CAISGLKNEKLFF	TGTGCCATCAGTGGGTTAAAGAATGAAAAACTGTTTTTT
-	TRBJ1-1	TRBV6-5	-	CASSYTLQEGTEAFF	TGTGCCAGCAGTTACACGCTGCAGGAGGGCACTGAAGCTTTCTTT
TRBD1	TRBJ2-2	TRBV28	many	CATEDRGKYTGELFF	TGTGCCACGGAGGACAGGGGGAAATACACCGGGGAGCTGTTTTTT
TRBD1	TRBJ2-2	TRBV30	-	CAWSGPGQGAGGELFF	TGTGCCTGGAGCGGACCGGGACAGGGGGCCGGCGGGGAGCTGTTTTTT
-	TRBJ1-4	TRBV20-1	-	CSAKVDSNEKLFF	TGCAGTGCTAAGGTCGACAGTAATGAAAAACTGTTTTTT
-	TRBJ2-7	TRBV5-4	many	CASSLGRDSTYEQYF	TGTGCCAGCAGCTTGGGTCGCGACAGTACCTACGAGCAGTACTTC
-	TRBJ2-7	TRBV10-3	few	CAIREGGGTYEQYF	TGTGCCATCAGGGAGGGAGGGGGGACCTACGAGCAGTACTTC
TRBD1	TRBJ1-2	TRBV25-1	few	CASSEYQTGENGYTF	TGTGCCAGCAGTGAATACCAAACAGGGGAGAATGGCTACACCTTC
-	TRBJ2-1	TRBV7-9	many	CASSPYPGSATYNEQFF	TGTGCCAGCAGTCCATATCCAGGGAGCGCTACCTACAATGAGCAGTTCTTC
-	TRBJ1-5	TRBV28	few	CASSQGYQPQHF	TGTGCCAGCAGTCAGGGGTATCAGCCCCAGCATTTT
TRBD1	TRBJ2-7	TRBV4-1	-	CASSAWDRGLPYEQYF	TGCGCCAGCAGCGCCTGGGACAGGGGTCTCCCCTACGAGCAGTACTTC
-	TRBJ2-7	TRBV11-2	many	CASSFFYEQYF	TGTGCCAGCAGCTTTTTTTACGAGCAGTACTTC
-	TRBJ1-5	TRBV5-6	many	CASSLGGGQPQHF	TGTGCCAGCAGCTTGGGAGGTGGGCAGCCCCAGCATTTT
-	TRBJ2-2	TRBV11-2	few	CASSMGGIGELFF	TGTGCCAGCAGCATGGGGGGCATCGGGGAGCTGTTTTTT
TRBD2	TRBJ2-7	TRBV3-1	-	CASSRGGLAGDQYF	TGTGCCAGCAGCCGGGGAGGACTAGCGGGGGATCAGTACTTC
-	TRBJ2-7	TRBV7-9	many	CASNSPGSAYEQYF	TGTGCCAGCAATTCCCCGGGGTCGGCCTACGAGCAGTACTTC
-	TRBJ1-1	TRBV4-2	many	CASPAPGPF	TGTGCCAGCCCAGCACCAGGGCCCTTT
-	TRBJ1-2	TRBV9	many	CASSGDPFGRLYGYTF	TGTGCCAGCAGCGGAGACCCCTTTGGCAGGCTCTATGGCTACACCTTC
-	TRBJ1-5	TRBV7-2	-	CASSLASQGRQPQHF	TGTGCCAGCAGCTTAGCCAGTCAGGGGAGGCAGCCCCAGCATTTT
-	TRBJ1-1	TRBV4-1	many	CASSHISGWAEAFF	TGCGCCAGCAGCCATATATCCGGGTGGGCTGAAGCTTTCTTT
TRBD2	TRBJ2-1	TRBV4-3	few	CASSQDRAGGEQFF	TGCGCCAGCAGCCAAGATAGAGCGGGAGGGGAGCAGTTCTTC
-	TRBJ2-2	TRBV6-5	-	CASSLGTGELFF	TGTGCCAGCAGTTTAGGCACCGGGGAGCTGTTTTTT
-	TRBJ1-1	TRBV6-1	-	CASSEVGGTYTEAFF	TGTGCCAGCAGTGAAGTAGGCGGAACATACACTGAAGCTTTCTTT
TRBD1	TRBJ1-2	TRBV6-2/TRBV6-3	-	CASSYGTGLGYTF	TGTGCCAGCAGTTACGGGACAGGGCTTGGCTACACCTTC
-	TRBJ2-1	TRBV20-1	few	CSVPWGPSWYNEQFF	TGCAGTGTCCCATGGGGGCCTTCCTGGTACAATGAGCAGTTCTTC
-	TRBJ2-7	TRBV7-9	many	CASSFRSQRSSSYEQYF	TGTGCCAGCAGCTTTCGATCCCAGCGGAGTAGCTCCTACGAGCAGTACTTC
-	TRBJ1-5	TRBV12-3/TRBV12-4	many	CASSLGTASNQPQHF	TGTGCCAGCAGTTTGGGGACCGCGAGCAATCAGCCCCAGCATTTT
-	TRBJ1-5	TRBV5-1	many	CASSLGAGLDNQPQHF	TGCGCCAGCAGCTTGGGGGCAGGATTAGACAATCAGCCCCAGCATTTT
-	TRBJ2-7	TRBV20-1	-	CSASGTSYEQYF	TGCAGTGCTAGCGGGACCTCCTACGAGCAGTACTTC
TRBD2	TRBJ2-3	TRBV5-1	few	CASSGLAGTDTQYF	TGCGCCAGCAGCGGACTAGCGGGTACAGATACGCAGTATTTT
-	TRBJ2-2	TRBV24-1	-	CGASDLGPGELFF	TGTGGGGCCAGTGACCTCGGCCCCGGGGAGCTGTTTTTT
-	TRBJ1-1	TRBV7-8	many	CASSLVGDMNTEAFF	TGTGCCAGCAGCTTAGTCGGGGACATGAACACTGAAGCTTTCTTT
-	TRBJ1-5	TRBV20-1	few	CSARDPAGYQPQHF	TGCAGTGCTAGAGATCCGGCAGGATACCAGCCCCAGCATTTT
TRBD1	TRBJ2-7	TRBV11-2	-	CASSARGRTYEQYF	TGTGCCAGCAGCGCAAGGGGGCGCACCTACGAGCAGTACTTC
TRBD1	TRBJ2-7	TRBV9	few	CASSTGQGGYEQYF	TGTGCCAGCAGCACCGGACAGGGGGGTTACGAGCAGTACTTC
TRBD1	TRBJ2-1	TRBV7-9	many	CASSLVWTGDNEQFF	TGTGCCAGCAGCTTAGTTTGGACAGGGGACAATGAGCAGTTCTTC
-	TRBJ1-6	TRBV27	many	CASSSPSSYNSPLHF	TGTGCCAGCAGCTCGCCTTCCTCCTATAATTCACCCCTCCACTTT
-	TRBJ2-4	TRBV20-1	many	CSASSRMNIQYF	TGCAGTGCTAGTAGCCGGATGAACATTCAGTACTTC
-	TRBJ1-1	TRBV10-3	large	CAISVWGGESEAFF	TGTGCCATCAGTGTTTGGGGGGGAGAAAGTGAAGCTTTCTTT